Sequencing of this T cell receptor beta chain was carried out in a study of response to subunit inactivated influenza vaccine. Whole-study findings and limits: Authors suggested each seasonal influenza vaccination recruits few new T cells.

V shed 11 bases and J shed 2 bases, with 16 bases lying between them. Per germline, CDR1 LNHDA and CDR2 SQIVND (reference sequence). The CDR3 consists of 13 residues. MiXCR was run by TCRdb on the RT-PCR reads, yielding one entry per CDR3 protein. The table has over 800,000 distinct CDR3 sequences, around 21% seen once. To note about this clonotype: Its antigen is not known.

The genes are TRBV19 and TRBJ2-7; no firm D call. The clonotype comes from a man over 45 who received an inactivated influenza vaccine. The material was PBMCs from blood, obtained approximately 5 days after vaccination. In nucleotides, the CDR3 is TGTGCCCTTCGTGGGCGCCCTACCTACGAGCAGTACTTC. The encoded protein is CALRGRPTYEQYF.